The 29 T cell receptor beta chains below were found in one sample sequenced in a study of cytomegalovirus exposure and HLA in healthy donors. Primers for the PCR totalled 60 Vbeta and 13 Jbeta. The repertoire was sequenced with immunoSEQ multiplex PCR; TCRdb's copy has only in-frame clones and lacks some. The table lists approximately 120,000 clones, around 73% of them singletons. Sequenced sample: PBMCs. The origin of the receptors is a man in his fifties or sixties in good health and CMV-seropositive.

The rearrangement joins TRBV2 to TRBJ2-7; 8 bases match TRBD2. The V segment lost 5 bases and the J segment 0 bases; nucleotides outside the gene matches: 3. The CDR3 is 14 residues long. Germline lookup yields CDR1 SNHLY and CDR2 FYNNEI. For the CDR3, the DNA is TGTGCCAGCAGTAGGAGCGGGGGCTCCTACGAGCAGTACTTC. Translated: CASSRSGGSYEQYF.

This clone was recorded once. In DNA, the CDR3 is TGTGCCAGCAGTGAACACGGGACTTGGGATTACGAGCAGTACTTC. Its translation: CASSEHGTWDYEQYF. V and J are TRBV25-1 and TRBJ2-7, with D perhaps TRBD2 (6 bases). Trimming cost V 2 bases and J 4 bases, with 15 bases left between them. Germline assignment: CDR1 MGHDK and CDR2 SYGVNS. The CDR3 totals 15 residues.

This clone was seen a single time. The gene calls are TRBV7-9 and TRBJ1-2, with D perhaps TRBD1 (5 bases). CDR3 length: 12 amino acids. Trimming removed 3 bases from V and 5 bases from J, with 7 bases in between. Germline lookup yields CDR1 SEHNR and CDR2 FQNEAQ (reference sequence). The CDR3 spells CASSLDKYGYTF. The CDR3 coding sequence is TGTGCCAGCAGCTTGGACAAGTATGGCTACACCTTC. The full variable domain, in which reference TRBV7-9 and TRBJ1-2 provide the parts outside the CDR3, is DTGVSQNPRHKITKRGQNVTFRCDPISEHNRLYWYRQTLGQGPEFLTYFQNEAQLEKSRLLSDRFSAERPKGSFSTLEIQRTEQGDSAMYLCASSLDKYGYTFGSGTRLTVV.

The chain has TRBV5-1 and TRBJ1-5; TRBD1 matches 7 bases. The CDR3 spans 13 residues. The J segment lost 11 bases and the V segment lost 4 bases, leaving 9 bases of the junction unmatched. The germline CDR1 and CDR2 sequences are SGHRS and YFSETQ. CDR3 protein: CASSLEGQTAQHF. CDR3 nucleotides: TGCGCCAGCAGCCTGGAGGGACAGACAGCCCAGCATTTT.

The rearrangement uses TRBV27 and TRBJ2-3; 13 bases align to TRBD2. The V and J ends lost 10 bases and 7 bases, in that order; junction bases with no gene match: 8. Looked up from germline, CDR1 is MNHEY and CDR2 is SMNVEV (reference sequence). CDR3 size: 14 residues. DNA of the CDR3: TGTGCCACCCGAACTAGCGGGGGGGAATATACGCAGTATTTT. Its translation: CATRTSGGEYTQYF.

V gene TRBV27 combines with J gene TRBJ2-5; D is perhaps TRBD1 (6 bases). Trimming left V 3 bases short and J 5 bases short, with 16 bases between. This CDR3 spans 15 amino acids. From germline, CDR1 is MNHEY and CDR2 SMNVEV (reference sequence). The CDR3 DNA sequence: TGTGCCAGCAGTTTGGGGGCTTTGAAGGGGGAGACCCAGTACTTC. Translated, it gives CASSLGALKGETQYF.

The chain joins TRBV4-1 to TRBJ2-2; 12 bases match TRBD2. The CDR3 covers 18 residues. Germline-derived CDR1 and CDR2 are MGHRA and YSYEKL. J was trimmed by 6 bases and V by 1 base; bases with no gene match: 9. The chain's CDR3 is CASSQGPSGGVGAGELFF. CDR3 DNA: TGCGCCAGCAGCCAAGGGCCTAGCGGGGGGGTTGGTGCCGGGGAGCTGTTTTTT.

The chain uses TRBV5-4 and TRBJ1-2; 12 nucleotides match TRBD1. CDR1 SGHNT and CDR2 YYREEE come from the germline V gene (reference sequence). The length of the CDR3 is 15 residues. The trim removed 5 bases at V and 6 bases at J, leaving 8 bases unmatched. CDR3 coding DNA: TGTGCCAGCAGACCCTGGGGGACAGGGGGCGATGGCTACACCTTC. Translated, it gives CASRPWGTGGDGYTF.

The chain is built from TRBV7-2 and TRBJ2-1, with D perhaps matching TRBD1 (6 bases). V gave up 1 base and J gave up 0 bases, with 7 bases separating them. CDR3 length: 15 residues. The germline V gene has CDR1 SGHTA and CDR2 FQGNSA. The DNA of the CDR3 is TGTGCCAGCAGCTTAGACAGGGCCTCCTACAATGAGCAGTTCTTC. This sequence encodes CASSLDRASYNEQFF.

The chain employs TRBV5-1 and TRBJ1-4, with a tentative D call TRBD1 (6 bases). Germline loops: CDR1 SGHRS, CDR2 YFSETQ. With 3 bases removed from V and 4 bases from J, the gap between germline ends came to 13 bases. This CDR3 has 15 residues. The CDR3 region has the DNA TGCGCCAGCAGCTCCCAGGGGATAGGTAATGAAAAACTGTTTTTT. Protein product: CASSSQGIGNEKLFF.

V is TRBV2 and J is TRBJ2-3; 8 positions match TRBD2. The CDR3 has 15 residues. V lost 4 bases to trimming and J lost 2 bases; unmatched junction nucleotides: 5. Germline CDR1 and CDR2: SNHLY and FYNNEI. In DNA, the CDR3 is TGTGCCAGCAGTGTTGGGACTAGAGCCACAGATACGCAGTATTTT. It encodes CASSVGTRATDTQYF.

The chain has TRBV9 and TRBJ1-4; D unresolved. CDR1 and CDR2 from the germline V gene are SGDLS and YYNGEE. Trimming cost V 7 bases and J 4 bases, with 11 bases left between them. This CDR3 contains 13 residues. This CDR3 is CASPPLDNEKLFF. In DNA, the CDR3 is TGTGCCAGCCCACCACTAGATAATGAAAAACTGTTTTTT. The complete variable domain, with remaining parts taken from reference TRBV9 and TRBJ1-4, reads DSGVTQTPKHLITATGQRVTLRCSPRSGDLSVYWYQQSLDQGLQFLIQYYNGEERAKGNILERFSAQQFPDLHSELNLSSLELGDSALYFCASPPLDNEKLFFGSGTQLSVL.

The chain is built from TRBV15 and TRBJ1-3, with D unclear. The germline V gene has CDR1 LNHNV and CDR2 YYDKDF (reference sequence). With 2 bases removed from V and 0 bases from J, the gap between germline ends came to 8 bases. The CDR3 contains 15 residues. The CDR3 reads CATSRYQDSGNTIYF. The CDR3 coding sequence is TGTGCCACCAGCAGATACCAGGACTCTGGAAACACCATATATTTT.

V gene TRBV5-1 combines with J gene TRBJ2-1; TRBD1 might be the D (6 bases). Between the trimmed V and J ends, which lost 0 bases and 5 bases, there was a span of 12 bases. This CDR3 has 15 residues. From germline, CDR1 is SGHRS and CDR2 YFSETQ. CDR3 DNA sequence: TGCGCCAGCAGCTTGGAAGGACAGCCGGACAATGAGCAGTTCTTC. It codes for CASSLEGQPDNEQFF.

This chain connects TRBV18 to TRBJ1-2, with D uncertain. Germline CDR1 KGHSH, CDR2 LQKENI. This CDR3 contains 12 residues. The germline V and J ends were trimmed by 3 bases and 6 bases, with 8 bases remaining between them. The CDR3 is CASSPVKNGYTF. The CDR3, as DNA: TGTGCCAGCTCACCCGTAAAAAATGGCTACACCTTC.

The chain is built from TRBV6-1 and TRBJ1-5; no firm D call. The V end was cut by 7 bases, the J end by 6 bases, with 16 bases between. Germline V CDR1 and CDR2: MNHNS, SASEGT. The CDR3 loop spans 14 amino acids. For the CDR3, the DNA is TGTGCCAGCATGGTGTTCACGGTCTCTCAGCCCCAGCATTTT. It yields the protein CASMVFTVSQPQHF.

J is TRBJ2-3 and V is TRBV5-6; the match to TRBD2 covers 9 bases. This CDR3 has 18 amino acids. Germline CDR1 SGHDT, CDR2 YYEEEE. With 3 bases clipped from V and 7 bases from J, the junction kept 18 bases outside the gene matches. CDR3 in amino acids: CASSSGVGAAGGPYTQYF. The DNA for the CDR3 is TGTGCCAGCAGCTCCGGAGTTGGGGCGGCGGGGGGGCCTTATACGCAGTATTTT.

The rearrangement links TRBV6-1 to TRBJ1-1, with D unclear. Trimming shortened V by 4 bases and J by 3 bases, and 30 bases separated the two germline ends. CDR3 size: 20 residues. The germline CDR1 and CDR2 sequences are MNHNS and SASEGT. CDR3 coding DNA: TGTGCCAGCAGTGGCGGGAATTTCGGTGGGAACGTTAGATTATACACTGAAGCTTTCTTT. This encodes CASSGGNFGGNVRLYTEAFF.

The chain carries TRBV27 and TRBJ2-7, with 7 bases that match TRBD1. The CDR3 has 10 amino acids. CDR1 is MNHEY and CDR2 is SMNVEV in the germline V gene (reference sequence). Here the CDR3 reads CVFRGSEQYF. The CDR3 coding sequence is TGTGTCTTCAGGGGGAGTGAGCAGTACTTC.

This clone was detected only once. This sequence joins TRBV6-1 and TRBJ1-2; maybe TRBD1 (6 bases). Germline values: CDR1 MNHNS, CDR2 SASEGT. The CDR3 sequence is 10 residues long. V was shortened by 11 bases and J by 3 bases, with 7 bases between the two germline ends. The DNA for the CDR3 is TGTGCCGGGGGCGACTATGGCTACACCTTC. This gives the protein CAGGDYGYTF.

J is TRBJ1-1 and V is TRBV15; possible D gene TRBD1, 5 bases. The CDR3 has 15 residues. Germline CDR1 is LNHNV and CDR2 is YYDKDF (reference sequence). Between the trimmed V and J ends, which lost 3 bases and 1 base, there was a span of 12 bases. CDR3 nucleotide sequence: TGTGCCACCAGCAGGGGGGGATCCGGGAACACTGAAGCTTTCTTT. Translated: CATSRGGSGNTEAFF.

This sequence joins TRBV5-6 and TRBJ1-2; possible D gene TRBD1, 6 bases. CDR3 length: 13 amino acids. V was trimmed by 4 bases and J by 5 bases, leaving 12 bases between them. Germline V gene data show CDR1 as SGHDT and CDR2 as YYEEEE. CDR3 in amino acids: CASSVNQGYGYTF. DNA for the CDR3: TGTGCCAGCAGCGTGAATCAGGGGTATGGCTACACCTTC.

The chain combines TRBV6-4 with TRBJ2-1; TRBD2 aligns across 13 bases. This CDR3 contains 14 residues. CDR1 is MRHNA, CDR2 SNTAGT, per germline. V shed 7 bases, J shed 6 bases, and the junction held 3 bases outside the gene matches. CDR3 DNA sequence: TGTGCCAGCACTCGACTAGCGGGGGGCAATGAGCAGTTCTTC. Translation gives CASTRLAGGNEQFF.

V gene TRBV18 combines with J gene TRBJ2-1; a weak D match, TRBD1 (5 bases). Germline CDR1 is KGHSH and CDR2 is LQKENI. The CDR3 consists of 14 residues. V was pared by 0 bases and J by 8 bases, with 11 bases between. CDR3 sequence (DNA): TGTGCCAGCTCACCACCAGGGCTCAGGGATGAGCAGTTCTTC. As protein: CASSPPGLRDEQFF.

The J gene is TRBJ2-3, the V gene TRBV5-1; 9 bases map to TRBD2. The germline gives CDR1 SGHRS, CDR2 YFSETQ. The CDR3 runs 15 residues. V was clipped by 1 base and J by 2 bases; unmatched bases: 2. The CDR3 protein is CASSLRTSDTDTQYF. Here the CDR3 DNA reads TGCGCCAGCAGCTTGCGGACTAGCGACACAGATACGCAGTATTTT.

The gene calls are TRBV7-9 and TRBJ2-3; D not certain. The germline V and J ends were trimmed by 4 bases and 2 bases, with 4 bases remaining between them. Germline V gene sequence: CDR1 SEHNR, CDR2 FQNEAQ (reference sequence). This CDR3 is built from 12 residues. The CDR3 loop reads CASSSYTDTQYF. CDR3 bases: TGTGCCAGCAGCTCCTACACAGATACGCAGTATTTT. Full variable domain (remainder filled in from reference TRBV7-9 and TRBJ2-3): DTGVSQNPRHKITKRGQNVTFRCDPISEHNRLYWYRQTLGQGPEFLTYFQNEAQLEKSRLLSDRFSAERPKGSFSTLEIQRTEQGDSAMYLCASSSYTDTQYFGPGTRLTVL.

V is TRBV7-2 and J is TRBJ2-1; D may be TRBD2 (6 bases). Germline CDR1 and CDR2: SGHTA and FQGNSA. The V and J ends lost 4 bases and 10 bases respectively, with 14 bases between them. This CDR3 comprises 13 residues. CDR3 nucleotides: TGTGCCAGCAGCTCGGTTGGCGGGGAAGAGCAGTTCTTC. Residues: CASSSVGGEEQFF.

V is TRBV21-1 and J is TRBJ1-1; TRBD1, as called in the table, went unchecked against the DNA. TRBV21-1 is labeled a pseudogene. This CDR3 region has 14 residues. For the CDR3, the DNA is TGTGCCAGCAGCAGGGACAGGCTGAACACTGAAGCTTTCTTT. Amino acid sequence: CASSRDRLNTEAFF.

The gene calls are TRBV7-2 and TRBJ1-2; D is unresolved. The CDR3 contains 16 residues. The germline CDR1 and CDR2 sequences are SGHTA and FQGNSA. Trimming cost V 4 bases and J 1 base, with 16 bases left between them. The CDR3 spells CASSSSLAQSNYGYTF. The CDR3 coding sequence is TGTGCCAGCAGCTCCTCCCTTGCACAGAGTAACTATGGCTACACCTTC.